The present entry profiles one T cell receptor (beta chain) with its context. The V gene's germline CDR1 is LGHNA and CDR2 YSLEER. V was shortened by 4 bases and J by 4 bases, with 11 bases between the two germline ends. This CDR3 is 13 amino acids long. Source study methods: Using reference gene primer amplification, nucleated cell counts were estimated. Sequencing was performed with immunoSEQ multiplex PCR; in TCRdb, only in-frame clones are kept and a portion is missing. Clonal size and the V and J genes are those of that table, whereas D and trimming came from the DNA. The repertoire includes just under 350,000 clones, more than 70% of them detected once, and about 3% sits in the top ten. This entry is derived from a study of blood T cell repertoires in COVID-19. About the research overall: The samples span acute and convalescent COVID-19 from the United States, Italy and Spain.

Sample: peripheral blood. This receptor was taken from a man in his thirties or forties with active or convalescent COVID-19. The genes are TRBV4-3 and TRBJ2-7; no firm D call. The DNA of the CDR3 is TGCGCCAGCAGCCCAAGAGTAAGTTACGAGCAGTACTTC. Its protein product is CASSPRVSYEQYF.